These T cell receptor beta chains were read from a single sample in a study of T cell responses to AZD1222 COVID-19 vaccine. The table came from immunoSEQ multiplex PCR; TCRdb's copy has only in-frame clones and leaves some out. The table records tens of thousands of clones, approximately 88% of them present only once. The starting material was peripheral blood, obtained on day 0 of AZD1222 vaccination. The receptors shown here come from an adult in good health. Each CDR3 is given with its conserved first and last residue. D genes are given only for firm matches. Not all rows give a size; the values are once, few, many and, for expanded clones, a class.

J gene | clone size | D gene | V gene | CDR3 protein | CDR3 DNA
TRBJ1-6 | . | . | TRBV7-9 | CASSFPGDHSPLHF | TGTGCCAGCAGCTTCCCGGGCGACCATTCACCCCTCCACTTT
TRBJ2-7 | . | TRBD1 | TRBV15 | CATSRDFPGQGYEQYF | TGTGCCACCAGCAGAGATTTTCCGGGACAGGGCTACGAGCAGTACTTC
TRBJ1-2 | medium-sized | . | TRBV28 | CASSLIAGSYGYTF | TGTGCCAGCAGTCTAATAGCTGGGAGCTATGGCTACACCTTC
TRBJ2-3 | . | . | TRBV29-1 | CSVAGLRTDTQYF | TGCAGCGTTGCGGGGCTCCGCACAGATACGCAGTATTTT
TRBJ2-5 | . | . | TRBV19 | CASSPGETQYF | TGTGCCAGTAGCCCTGGTGAGACCCAGTACTTC
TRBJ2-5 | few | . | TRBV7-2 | CASRPTSGSETQYF | TGTGCCAGCAGGCCAACCTCAGGATCGGAGACCCAGTACTTC
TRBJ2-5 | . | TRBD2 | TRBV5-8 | CASSLSWASGSRETQYF | TGTGCCAGCAGCTTGAGCTGGGCTAGCGGGAGTAGGGAGACCCAGTACTTC
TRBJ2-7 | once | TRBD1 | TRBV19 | CASSIQPGQGYEQYF | TGTGCCAGTAGTATTCAGCCGGGACAGGGCTACGAGCAGTACTTC
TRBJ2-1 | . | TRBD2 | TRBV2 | CASSEVLAGGYNEQFF | TGTGCCAGCAGTGAGGTGCTAGCGGGAGGGTACAATGAGCAGTTCTTC
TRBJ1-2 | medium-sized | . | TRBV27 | CASSFEGNYGYTF | TGTGCCAGCAGTTTTGAAGGGAACTATGGCTACACCTTC
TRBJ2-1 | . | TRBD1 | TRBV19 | CASSPGQGLYNEQFF | TGTGCCAGTAGTCCGGGACAGGGACTTTACAATGAGCAGTTCTTC
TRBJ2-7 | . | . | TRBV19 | CATGGTVEPYEQYF | TGTGCCACTGGGGGGACGGTGGAACCCTACGAGCAGTACTTC
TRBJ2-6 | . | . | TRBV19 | CASSMDGFSGANVLTF | TGTGCCAGTAGTATGGACGGGTTCTCTGGGGCCAACGTCCTGACTTTC
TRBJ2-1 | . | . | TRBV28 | CASSLSREQFF | TGTGCCAGCAGTTTATCCCGGGAGCAGTTCTTC
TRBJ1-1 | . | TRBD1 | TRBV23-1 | CASSQSKEGDRDRSSGYTEAFF | TGCGCCAGCAGTCAATCTAAGGAGGGTGATCGGGACAGGTCTTCGGGGTACACTGAAGCTTTCTTT
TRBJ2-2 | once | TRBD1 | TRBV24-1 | CATSDSGQGPGELFF | TGTGCCACCAGTGATTCAGGACAGGGTCCCGGGGAGCTGTTTTTT
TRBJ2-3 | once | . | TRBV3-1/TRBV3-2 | CASSHRANTDTQYF | TGTGCCAGCAGCCACCGGGCGAACACAGATACGCAGTATTTT
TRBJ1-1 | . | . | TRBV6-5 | CASGGGTLNTEAFF | TGTGCCAGCGGAGGGGGTACTTTGAACACTGAAGCTTTCTTT
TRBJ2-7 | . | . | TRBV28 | CASSPRRATYEQYF | TGTGCCAGCAGCCCTCGCCGGGCTACCTACGAGCAGTACTTC
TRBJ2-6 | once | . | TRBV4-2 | CASSQDVRESGANVLTF | TGTGCCAGCAGCCAAGATGTGCGGGAATCTGGGGCCAACGTCCTGACTTTC
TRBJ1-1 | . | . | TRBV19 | CASSIGVGATNTEAFF | TGTGCCAGTAGTATAGGGGTGGGGGCAACGAACACTGAAGCTTTCTTT
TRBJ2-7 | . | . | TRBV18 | CASSLGQVPTYEQYF | TGTGCCAGCTCACTCGGGCAGGTGCCAACCTACGAGCAGTACTTC
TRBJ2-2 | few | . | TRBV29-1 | CSVGEGSGELFF | TGCAGCGTTGGGGAAGGTTCCGGGGAGCTGTTTTTT
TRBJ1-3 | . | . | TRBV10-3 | CATEGSGNTIYF | TGTGCCACCGAGGGCTCTGGAAACACCATATATTTT